This T cell receptor (beta chain) was captured by sequencing in a study of OX40 agonist ivuxolimab in advanced cancers. Germline V gene lookup returns CDR1 LNHNV and CDR2 YYDKDF (reference sequence). The CDR3 has 12 amino acids. V dropped 5 bases and J dropped 5 bases, with 8 bases sitting between them. TCRdb's copy holds only in-frame clones and misses some; the assay was immunoSEQ multiplex PCR. The table lists approximately 58,000 clones, about 85% of them singletons, with approximately 5% in the top ten. The chain combines TRBV15 with TRBJ2-3; possible D gene TRBD2, 6 bases. This sequence was found in an adult with an advanced solid tumor such as melanoma, head and neck, liver or kidney cancer. The sequencing here drew on CD4+ or CD8+ T cells sorted from blood, taken in a trial of the OX40 agonist ivuxolimab. For the CDR3, the DNA is TGTGCCACCAGCCTGGAGGGAGATACGCAGTATTTT. Protein product: CATSLEGDTQYF.